This note documents a single TCR beta chain sequence. Antigen unknown. The data originate from a study of regulatory T cells in long-lasting Graves disease. Whole-study results and caveats: Tissue studied was limited to peripheral blood, excluding thyroid tissue.

The time point: persistent/refractory GD, antithyroid drugs over 5 years with positive TRAb. RNA extracted from PBMCs served as the sequencing template. According to the study, TCR beta libraries were built with iRepertoire HTBI primers and CDR3-region Arm-PCR. One entry per CDR3 protein, called by TCRdb with MiXCR from the multiplex PCR reads. This table holds hundreds of thousands of distinct CDR3 sequences, roughly 21% found once. The germline gives CDR1 LGHDT, CDR2 YNNKEL (reference sequence). The germline V and J ends were trimmed by 0 bases and 2 bases, with 14 bases remaining between them. CDR3 length: 18 amino acids.

The chain links TRBV3-1 to TRBJ2-6; D not resolved. The TCR sequence derives from a female donor with Graves disease. Specimen: peripheral blood mononuclear cells (PBMCs), collected when the disease was refractory, from a patient treated with antithyroid drugs. The CDR3 loop reads CASSQDLFGRAGANVLTF. In nucleotides, the CDR3 is TGTGCCAGCAGCCAAGATCTTTTTGGTAGGGCTGGGGCCAACGTCCTGACTTTC.